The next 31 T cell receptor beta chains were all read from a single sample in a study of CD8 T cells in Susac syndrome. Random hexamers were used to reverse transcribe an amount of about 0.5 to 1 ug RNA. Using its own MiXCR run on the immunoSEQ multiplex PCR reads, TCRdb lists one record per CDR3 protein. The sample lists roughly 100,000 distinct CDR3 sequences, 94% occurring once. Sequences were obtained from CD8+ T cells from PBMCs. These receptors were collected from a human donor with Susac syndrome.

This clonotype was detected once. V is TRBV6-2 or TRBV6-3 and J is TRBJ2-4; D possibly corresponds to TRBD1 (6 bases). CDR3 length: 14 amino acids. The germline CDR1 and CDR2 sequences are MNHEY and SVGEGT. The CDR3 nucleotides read TGTGCACAGCTCGCCGACAGGCCCATTCGAGTTCAGTACTTC. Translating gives CAQLADRPIRVQYF.

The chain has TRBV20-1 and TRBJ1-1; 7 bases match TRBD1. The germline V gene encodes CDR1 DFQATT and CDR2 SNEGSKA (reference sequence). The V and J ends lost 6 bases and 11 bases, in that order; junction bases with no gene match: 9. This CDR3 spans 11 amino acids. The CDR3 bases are TGCAGTGCGATTTGGGGACAGCAGGCTTTCTTT. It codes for CSAIWGQQAFF.

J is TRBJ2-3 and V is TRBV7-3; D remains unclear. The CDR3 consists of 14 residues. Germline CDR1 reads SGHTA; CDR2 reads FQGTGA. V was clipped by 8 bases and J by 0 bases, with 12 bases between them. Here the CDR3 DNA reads TGTGCCAGCTCCTCTCTACTGAGCACAGATACGCAGTATTTT. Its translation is CASSSLLSTDTQYF.

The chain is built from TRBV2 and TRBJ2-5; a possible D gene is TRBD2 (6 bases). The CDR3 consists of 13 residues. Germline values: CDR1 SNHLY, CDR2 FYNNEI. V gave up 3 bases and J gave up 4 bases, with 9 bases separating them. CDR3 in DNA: TGTGCCAGCAGTGAGGGGACTCGAGAGACCCAGTACTTC. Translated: CASSEGTRETQYF.

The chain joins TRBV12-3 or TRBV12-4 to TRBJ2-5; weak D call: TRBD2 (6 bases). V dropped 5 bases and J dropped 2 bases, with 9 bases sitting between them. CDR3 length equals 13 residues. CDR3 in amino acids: CASSGAGQETQYF. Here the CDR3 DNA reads TGTGCCAGCAGTGGGGCGGGGCAAGAGACCCAGTACTTC.

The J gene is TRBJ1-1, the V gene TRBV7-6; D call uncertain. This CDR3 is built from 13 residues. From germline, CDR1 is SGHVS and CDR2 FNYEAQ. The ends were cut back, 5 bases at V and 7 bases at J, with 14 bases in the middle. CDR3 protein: CASSTSDGSEAFF. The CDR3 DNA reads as TGTGCCAGCAGCACGTCGGATGGGAGTGAAGCTTTCTTT.

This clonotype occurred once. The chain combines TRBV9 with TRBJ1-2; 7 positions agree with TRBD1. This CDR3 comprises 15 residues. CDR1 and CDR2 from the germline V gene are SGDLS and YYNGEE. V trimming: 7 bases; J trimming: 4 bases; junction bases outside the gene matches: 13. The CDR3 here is CASGPVGTDSYGYTF. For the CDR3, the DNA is TGTGCCAGCGGTCCAGTTGGGACAGACTCCTATGGCTACACCTTC.

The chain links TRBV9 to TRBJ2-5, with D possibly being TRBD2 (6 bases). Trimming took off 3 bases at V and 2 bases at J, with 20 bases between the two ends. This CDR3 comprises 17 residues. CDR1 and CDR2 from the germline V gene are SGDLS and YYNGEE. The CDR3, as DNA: TGTGCCAGCAGCGCCCCAAAGGGTGGGGGGAAACAAGAGACCCAGTACTTC. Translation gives CASSAPKGGGKQETQYF.

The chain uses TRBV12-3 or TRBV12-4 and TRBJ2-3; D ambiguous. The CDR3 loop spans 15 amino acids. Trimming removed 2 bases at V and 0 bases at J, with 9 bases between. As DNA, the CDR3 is TGTGCCAGCAGTTTACTAGTCCCTAGCACAGATACGCAGTATTTT. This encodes CASSLLVPSTDTQYF.

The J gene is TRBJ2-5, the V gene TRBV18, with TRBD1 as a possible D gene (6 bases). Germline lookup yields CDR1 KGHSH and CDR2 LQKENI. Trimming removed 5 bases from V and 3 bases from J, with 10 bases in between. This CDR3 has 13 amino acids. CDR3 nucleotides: TGTGCCAGCTCAGAGCCAGGGGAAGAGACCCAGTACTTC. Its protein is CASSEPGEETQYF.

This CDR3 reads CASSFGGQGEGYTF. CDR3 nucleotides: TGTGCCAGCAGCTTCGGGGGACAGGGCGAAGGCTACACCTTC. The V and J genes are TRBV13 and TRBJ1-2; 9 nucleotides align to TRBD1. The CDR3 extends over 14 amino acids. From germline, CDR1 is PRHDT and CDR2 FYEKMQ (reference sequence). J was trimmed by 8 bases and V by 3 bases; bases with no gene match: 7.

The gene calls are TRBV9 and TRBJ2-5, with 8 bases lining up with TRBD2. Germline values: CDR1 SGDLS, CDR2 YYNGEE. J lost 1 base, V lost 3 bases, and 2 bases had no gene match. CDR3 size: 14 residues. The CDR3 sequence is CASSASGRQETQYF. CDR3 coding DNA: TGTGCCAGCAGCGCTAGCGGGCGCCAAGAGACCCAGTACTTC.

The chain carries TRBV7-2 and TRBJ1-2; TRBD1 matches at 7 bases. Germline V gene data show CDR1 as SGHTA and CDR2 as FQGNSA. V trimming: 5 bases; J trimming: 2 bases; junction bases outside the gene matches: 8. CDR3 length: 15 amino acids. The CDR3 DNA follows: TGTGCCAGCAGCCCTGGAGGACAGGCAAACTATGGCTACACCTTC. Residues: CASSPGGQANYGYTF.

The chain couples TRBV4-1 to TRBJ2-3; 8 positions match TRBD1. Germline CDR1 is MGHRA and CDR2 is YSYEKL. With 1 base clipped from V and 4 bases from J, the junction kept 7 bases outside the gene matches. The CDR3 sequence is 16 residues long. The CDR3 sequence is CASSQGGDRGPDTQYF. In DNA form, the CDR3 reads TGCGCCAGCAGCCAAGGAGGCGACAGGGGTCCAGATACGCAGTATTTT.

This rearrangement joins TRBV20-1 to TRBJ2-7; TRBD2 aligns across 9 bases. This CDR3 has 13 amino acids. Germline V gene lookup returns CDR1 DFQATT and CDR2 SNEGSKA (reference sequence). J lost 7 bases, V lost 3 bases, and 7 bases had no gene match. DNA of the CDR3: TGCAGTGCTAGCGCTGGGAGCGGGAGGGAGCAGTACTTC. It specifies CSASAGSGREQYF.

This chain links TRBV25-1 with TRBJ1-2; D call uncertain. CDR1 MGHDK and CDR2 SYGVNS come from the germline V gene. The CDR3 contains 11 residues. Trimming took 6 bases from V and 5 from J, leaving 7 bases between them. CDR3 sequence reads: CASRARYGYTF. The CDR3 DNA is TGTGCCAGCAGGGCCAGGTATGGCTACACCTTC.

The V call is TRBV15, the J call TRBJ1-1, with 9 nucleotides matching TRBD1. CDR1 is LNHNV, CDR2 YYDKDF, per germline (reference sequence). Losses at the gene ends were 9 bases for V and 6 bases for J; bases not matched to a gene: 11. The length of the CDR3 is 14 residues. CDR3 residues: CATSRDREGSEAFF. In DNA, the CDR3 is TGTGCCACTAGTCGGGACAGGGAGGGGTCTGAAGCTTTCTTT.

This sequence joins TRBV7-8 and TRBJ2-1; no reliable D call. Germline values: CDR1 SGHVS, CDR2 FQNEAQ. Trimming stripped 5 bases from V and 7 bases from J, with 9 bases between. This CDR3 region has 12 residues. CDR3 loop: CASSLGVNEQFF. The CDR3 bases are TGTGCCAGCAGCCTTGGGGTGAATGAGCAGTTCTTC.

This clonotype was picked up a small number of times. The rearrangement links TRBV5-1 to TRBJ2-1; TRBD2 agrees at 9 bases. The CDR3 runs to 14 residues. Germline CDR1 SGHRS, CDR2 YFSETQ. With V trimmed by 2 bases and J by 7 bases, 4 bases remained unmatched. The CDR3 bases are TGCGCCAGCAGCTTTAGCGGGGGACTTAATGAGCAGTTCTTC. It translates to CASSFSGGLNEQFF. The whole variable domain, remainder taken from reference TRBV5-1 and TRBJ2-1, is KAGVTQTPRYLIKTRGQQVTLSCSPISGHRSVSWYQQTPGQGLQFLFEYFSETQRNKGNFPGRFSGRQFSNSRSEMNVSTLELGDSALYLCASSFSGGLNEQFFGPGTRLTVL.

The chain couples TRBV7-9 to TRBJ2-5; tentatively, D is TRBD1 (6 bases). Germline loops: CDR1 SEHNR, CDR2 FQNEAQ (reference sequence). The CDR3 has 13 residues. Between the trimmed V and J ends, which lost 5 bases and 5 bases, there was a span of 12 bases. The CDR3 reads CASSRTGLETQYF. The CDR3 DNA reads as TGTGCCAGCAGCCGAACAGGGCTGGAGACCCAGTACTTC.

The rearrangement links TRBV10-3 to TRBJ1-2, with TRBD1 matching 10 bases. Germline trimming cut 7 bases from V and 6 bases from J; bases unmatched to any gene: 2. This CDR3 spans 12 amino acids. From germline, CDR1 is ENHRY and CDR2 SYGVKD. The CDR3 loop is CAITGTGDGYTF. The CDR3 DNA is TGTGCCATCACTGGGACAGGGGATGGCTACACCTTC.

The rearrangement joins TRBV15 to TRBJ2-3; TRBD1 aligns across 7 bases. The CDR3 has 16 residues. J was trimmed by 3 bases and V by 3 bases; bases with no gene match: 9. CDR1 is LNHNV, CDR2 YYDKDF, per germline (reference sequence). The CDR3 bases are TGTGCCACCAGCAGTTCGCCGGACAGGAGGACAGATACGCAGTATTTT. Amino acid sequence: CATSSSPDRRTDTQYF.

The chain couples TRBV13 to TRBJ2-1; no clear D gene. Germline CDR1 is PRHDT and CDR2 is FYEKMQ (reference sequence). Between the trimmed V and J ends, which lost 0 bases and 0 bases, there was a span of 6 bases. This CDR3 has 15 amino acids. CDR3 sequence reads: CASSLGRSSYNEQFF. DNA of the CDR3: TGTGCCAGCAGCTTAGGAAGGAGCTCCTACAATGAGCAGTTCTTC.

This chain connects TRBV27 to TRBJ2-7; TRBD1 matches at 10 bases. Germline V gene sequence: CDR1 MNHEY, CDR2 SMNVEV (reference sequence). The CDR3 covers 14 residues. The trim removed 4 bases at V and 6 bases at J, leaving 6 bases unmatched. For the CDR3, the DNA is TGTGCCAGCAGTTCCGGGACAGGGGAGTTCGAGCAGTACTTC. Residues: CASSSGTGEFEQYF.

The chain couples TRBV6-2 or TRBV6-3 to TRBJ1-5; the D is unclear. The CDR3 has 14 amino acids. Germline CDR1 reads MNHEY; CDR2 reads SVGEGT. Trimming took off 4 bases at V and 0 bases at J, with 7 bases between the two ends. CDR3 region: CASSSGYSNQPQHF. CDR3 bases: TGTGCCAGCAGTTCTGGATATAGCAATCAGCCCCAGCATTTT.

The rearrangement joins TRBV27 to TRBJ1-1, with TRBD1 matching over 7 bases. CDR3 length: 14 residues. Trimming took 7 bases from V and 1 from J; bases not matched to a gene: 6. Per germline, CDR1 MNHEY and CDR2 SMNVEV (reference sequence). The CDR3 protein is CASTRGPGNTEAFF. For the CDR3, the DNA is TGTGCCAGCACGAGGGGGCCGGGGAACACTGAAGCTTTCTTT.

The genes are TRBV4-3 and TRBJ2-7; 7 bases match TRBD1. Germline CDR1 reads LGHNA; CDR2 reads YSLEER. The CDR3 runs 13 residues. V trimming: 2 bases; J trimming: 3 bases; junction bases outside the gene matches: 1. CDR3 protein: CASSQRDSYEQYF. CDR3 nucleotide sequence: TGCGCCAGCAGCCAACGGGACAGCTACGAGCAGTACTTC.

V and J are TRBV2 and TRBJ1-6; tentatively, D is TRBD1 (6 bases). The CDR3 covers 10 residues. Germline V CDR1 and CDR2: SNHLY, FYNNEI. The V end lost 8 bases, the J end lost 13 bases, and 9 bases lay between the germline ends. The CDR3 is CASQGPPLHF. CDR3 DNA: TGTGCCAGCCAGGGGCCCCCCCTCCACTTT.

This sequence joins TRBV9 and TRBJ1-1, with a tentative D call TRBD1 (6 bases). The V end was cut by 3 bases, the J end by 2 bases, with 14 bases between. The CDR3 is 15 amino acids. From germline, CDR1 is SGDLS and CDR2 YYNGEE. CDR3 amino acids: CASSAEDSPNTEAFF. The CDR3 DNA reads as TGTGCCAGCAGCGCGGAGGACAGCCCCAACACTGAAGCTTTCTTT.

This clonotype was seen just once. The CDR3 DNA sequence: TGTGCCAGCAGCCAAGAATGGGCCCGAGGAACAGATACGCAGTATTTT. This translates into CASSQEWARGTDTQYF. This chain links TRBV4-2 with TRBJ2-3; unclear D gene. V lost 0 bases and J lost 3, with 13 bases in between. Germline values: CDR1 LGHNA, CDR2 YNFKEQ. This CDR3 is built from 16 residues.

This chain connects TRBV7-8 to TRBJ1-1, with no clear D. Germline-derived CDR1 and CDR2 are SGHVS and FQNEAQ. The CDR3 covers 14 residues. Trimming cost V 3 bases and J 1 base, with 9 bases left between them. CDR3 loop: CASSFLQSNTEAFF. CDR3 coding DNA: TGTGCCAGCAGCTTTTTGCAGTCGAACACTGAAGCTTTCTTT.